This entry lists 2 T cell receptor beta chains sequenced from one sample in a study of cytomegalovirus exposure and HLA in healthy donors. Amplification used 60 Vbeta primers and 13 Jbeta primers. TCRdb keeps only in-frame clones here, not all; method: immunoSEQ multiplex PCR. This repertoire shows more than 85,000 clones, 12% to 15% found once; its top ten account for over 0.8%. Specimen: PBMCs. All receptors derive from a female donor in good health and CMV-seronegative.

The CDR3 DNA sequence: TGTGCCAGCAGCTCTCCTTTAACAGGGATCTGGAAACGATCTGGAAACACCATATATTTT. This codes for CASSSPLTGIWKRSGNTIYF. V gene TRBV5-8 combines with J gene TRBJ1-3, with D maybe TRBD1 (6 bases). The V and J ends lost 3 bases and 1 base respectively, with 26 bases between them. The length of the CDR3 is 20 residues. Germline lookup yields CDR1 SGHTS and CDR2 YDEGEE.

This clone occurred a few times. Relative to the germline gene, one junction end is altered; a read error may explain this. This chain uses TRBV7-2 with TRBJ2-7, with 7 bases matching TRBD1. This CDR3 comprises 14 residues. Germline lookup yields CDR1 SGHTA and CDR2 FQGNSA. The CDR3 DNA is TGTGCCAGCAGTTTAGACAGGGCCCCCTACGAGCAGTACTTC. It yields the protein CASSLDRAPYEQYF.